The next 9 T cell receptor beta chains were all read from a single sample in a study of graft-versus-host responses after intestinal transplantation. The data were produced by immunoSEQ multiplex PCR, yet TCRdb's version contains in-frame clones alone and is incomplete. This table has just under 65,000 clones, around nine tenths appearing once. Intraepithelial and lamina propria lymphocytes were freed from processed graft tissue. The starting material was ileum tissue, obtained about 350 days after transplant. Source of these receptors: a human patient who received an intestinal transplant, so some T cells may come from the graft donor.

Regarding this clone: Its ends do not fully match the called genes, so a read error is possible. The rearrangement links TRBV6-5 to TRBJ2-2; TRBD2 might be the D (5 bases). The CDR3 is 14 residues long. Looked up from germline, CDR1 is MNHEY and CDR2 is SVGAGI. The CDR3 DNA reads TGTGCCAGCTTAGATCTTGGGGTCACCGGGAAGCTGTTTTTT. It codes for CASLDLGVTGKLFF.

In regard to this clone: The junction does not match germline at one end; this may be a read error. V usage is TRBV6-1 and J usage is TRBJ2-3, with 7 bases matching TRBD2. The CDR3 sequence is 15 residues long. Germline CDR1 is MNHNS and CDR2 is SASEGT. DNA of the CDR3: TGTGCCAACAGTGAAGCTAGCGGTAACACAGATACGCAGTATTTT. Residues: CANSEASGNTDTQYF.

The gene calls are TRBV2 and TRBJ2-4, with 7 bases fitting TRBD1. CDR3 length: 14 amino acids. The junction had 11 bases not matched to a gene; V was cut back by 9 bases and J by 6 bases. Germline V gene sequence: CDR1 SNHLY, CDR2 FYNNEI. The CDR3 sequence is CASQGVTEINIQYF. For the CDR3, the DNA is TGTGCCAGTCAGGGGGTTACAGAGATAAACATTCAGTACTTC.

This rearrangement joins TRBV10-3 to TRBJ2-7; D call uncertain. The CDR3 spans 16 residues. Germline V lookup: CDR1 ENHRY, CDR2 SYGVKD. V lost 3 bases to trimming and J lost 2 bases, with 17 bases between them. CDR3 region: CAISEPTASGAYEQYF. The DNA of the CDR3 is TGTGCCATCAGTGAACCAACAGCCTCTGGGGCCTACGAGCAGTACTTC.

The gene calls are TRBV10-2 and TRBJ2-7, with D hard to call. The CDR3 contains 13 residues. From germline, CDR1 is WSHSY and CDR2 SAAADI. V lost 5 bases to trimming and J lost 1 base, with 9 bases between them. The DNA of the CDR3 is TGCGCCAGCAGTATCTCTACTTCCTACGAGCAGTACTTC. It is translated as CASSISTSYEQYF.

The chain uses TRBV5-4 and TRBJ2-7; the D call may be TRBD1 or TRBD2 (5 bases each). V was cut by 4 bases and J by 0 bases, with 29 bases left in between. The germline gives CDR1 SGHNT, CDR2 YYREEE (reference sequence). This CDR3 contains 20 residues. The CDR3 sequence: CASSPIRRKSRDAGSYEQYF. For the CDR3, the DNA is TGTGCCAGCAGCCCGATCAGACGTAAATCTCGGGACGCAGGCTCCTACGAGCAGTACTTC.

The V gene is TRBV28, the J gene TRBJ2-5; 8 bases are shared with TRBD2. The V gene end was trimmed by 1 base and the J gene end by 5 bases; junction bases not matched to a gene: 3. Looked up from germline, CDR1 is MDHEN and CDR2 is SYDVKM. This CDR3 comprises 14 residues. The CDR3 protein is CASSLFGRGETQYF. The CDR3 coding sequence is TGTGCCAGCAGTTTATTCGGGAGGGGGGAGACCCAGTACTTC.

The chain has TRBV5-5 and TRBJ2-3; D not certain. Between the trimmed V and J ends, which lost 0 bases and 3 bases, there was a span of 11 bases. This CDR3 contains 15 residues. Per germline, CDR1 SGHKS and CDR2 YYEKEE (reference sequence). Written as DNA, the CDR3 is TGTGCCAGCAGCTTGGCAAGGGCAGATACAGATACGCAGTATTTT. Translation: CASSLARADTDTQYF.

The chain combines TRBV6-5 with TRBJ2-5; D is unresolved. The CDR3 length is 13 residues. The V gene lost 4 bases and the J gene lost 0 bases, with 6 bases spanning the gap. The germline gives CDR1 MNHEY, CDR2 SVGAGI. CDR3 protein: CASSFPYQETQYF. In DNA, the CDR3 is TGTGCCAGCAGTTTCCCGTACCAAGAGACCCAGTACTTC.